The next 25 T cell receptor beta chains were all read from a single sample in a study of T cells in Graves' hyperthyroidism and ophthalmopathy. Amplified regions were TCR beta CDR3 sequences from RNA transcripts. The HTBI primer set drove a first-round RT-PCR of the TCR CDR3. TCRdb re-called the multiplex PCR reads through MiXCR, storing one row per CDR3 protein. The table lists 690,000 or so distinct CDR3 sequences, around 20% of them singletons. Sequencing was performed on blood. The receptors here all came from a woman between 45 and 60 years old with Graves' hyperthyroidism that later progressed to Graves' ophthalmopathy.

The chain combines TRBV13 with TRBJ2-1; perhaps TRBD2 as D (6 bases). V was pared by 2 bases and J by 5 bases, with 13 bases between. Germline V lookup: CDR1 PRHDT, CDR2 FYEKMQ (reference sequence). CDR3 length: 15 amino acids. CDR3 amino acids: CASSLLAPIHNEQFF. CDR3 in DNA: TGTGCCAGCAGCTTACTAGCGCCAATTCACAATGAGCAGTTCTTC.

This clonotype was found a few times. The rearrangement joins TRBV7-2 to TRBJ1-5; weak D call: TRBD1 (6 bases). The V end lost 1 base, the J end lost 7 bases, and 14 bases lay between the germline ends. The germline CDR1 and CDR2 sequences are SGHTA and FQGNSA. This CDR3 has 15 amino acids. For the CDR3, the DNA is TGTGCCAGCAGCTTAGGGACAGTCGTCTCCCAGCCCCAGCATTTT. It translates to CASSLGTVVSQPQHF.

The chain links TRBV4-1 to TRBJ1-4; D may be TRBD1 (5 bases). V was pared by 1 base and J by 6 bases, with 6 bases between. This CDR3 is 13 amino acids long. The germline V gene encodes CDR1 MGHRA and CDR2 YSYEKL. CDR3 nucleotide sequence: TGCGCCAGCAGCCAAGTAGGGGATGAAAAACTGTTTTTT. Amino acids: CASSQVGDEKLFF.

The rearrangement links TRBV20-1 to TRBJ2-7, with 9 bases aligning to TRBD1. The CDR3 totals 14 residues. The junction had 6 bases not matched to a gene; V was cut back by 2 bases and J by 4 bases. CDR1 is DFQATT and CDR2 is SNEGSKA in the germline V gene (reference sequence). CDR3 loop: CSARTGGLVYEQYF. The CDR3 DNA reads TGCAGTGCTAGAACAGGGGGCTTGGTGTACGAGCAGTACTTC.

The sample holds many counts of this clonotype. The rearrangement links TRBV2 to TRBJ1-1, with 8 bases identical to TRBD1. The germline V gene has CDR1 SNHLY and CDR2 FYNNEI. This CDR3 spans 18 amino acids. V lost 4 bases to trimming and J lost 0 bases; unmatched junction nucleotides: 13. Here the CDR3 reads CASSGQGSFQILNTEAFF. CDR3 coding DNA: TGTGCCAGCAGTGGACAGGGGTCATTCCAGATACTGAACACTGAAGCTTTCTTT.

The chain has TRBV27 and TRBJ2-1; D perhaps matches TRBD1 (5 bases). Germline CDR1 MNHEY, CDR2 SMNVEV (reference sequence). Trimming shortened V by 6 bases and J by 0 bases, and 15 bases separated the two germline ends. The CDR3 runs to 16 residues. The CDR3 coding sequence is TGTGCCAGCAGGCAGATCCTTAGGGGCTCCTACAATGAGCAGTTCTTC. Amino acids: CASRQILRGSYNEQFF.

The gene calls are TRBV5-6 and TRBJ1-3; D remains ambiguous. V was clipped by 1 base and J by 10 bases, with 9 bases between them. From germline, CDR1 is SGHDT and CDR2 YYEEEE. This CDR3 is 12 amino acids long. CDR3 protein: CASSLIGSTIYF. CDR3 nucleotide sequence: TGTGCCAGCAGCTTGATAGGTTCTACCATATATTTT.

In this sample, this clonotype turned up many times. CDR3 sequence (DNA): TGTGCCAGCAGTTACTCTTGGACGGAGGGCTACACCTTC. This codes for CASSYSWTEGYTF. The rearrangement uses TRBV6-6 and TRBJ1-2, with unresolved D. V was cut by 0 bases and J by 8 bases, with 10 bases left in between. CDR1 MNHNY and CDR2 SVGAGI come from the germline V gene (reference sequence). There are 13 residues in the CDR3.

This clonotype was detected a few times. This chain joins TRBV5-6 and TRBJ2-1; D ambiguous. CDR1 is SGHDT and CDR2 is YYEEEE in the germline V gene. V was clipped by 5 bases and J by 3 bases, with 18 bases between them. The CDR3 contains 16 residues. DNA for the CDR3: TGTGCCAGCAGTCCTACTCGGGTGGGTGTCTACAATGAGCAGTTCTTC. Translating it yields CASSPTRVGVYNEQFF.

CDR3 sequence (DNA): TGTGCCATCAGGGATAACAGGGACATGAACACTGAAGCTTTCTTT. Translated, it gives CAIRDNRDMNTEAFF. V gene TRBV10-3 combines with J gene TRBJ1-1, with D possibly matching TRBD1 (6 bases). The germline V gene has CDR1 ENHRY and CDR2 SYGVKD. CDR3 size: 15 residues. V was shortened by 6 bases and J by 0 bases, with 14 bases between the two germline ends.

V and J are TRBV5-1 and TRBJ1-1; D gene unclear. The ends were cut back, 0 bases at V and 5 bases at J, with 11 bases in the middle. This CDR3 is built from 14 residues. Per the germline V gene, CDR1 is SGHRS and CDR2 is YFSETQ. CDR3 DNA: TGCGCCAGCAGCTTGGCCTCAGGAGTGACTGAAGCTTTCTTT. It encodes CASSLASGVTEAFF.

This clonotype was seen many times. The chain employs TRBV12-3 or TRBV12-4 and TRBJ1-2; 8 nucleotides align to TRBD1. The CDR3 is 14 residues long. With V trimmed by 6 bases and J by 4 bases, 7 bases remained unmatched. The CDR3 nucleotides are TGTGCCAGCAGCGATCGACAGGGGAGCTATGGCTACACCTTC. This sequence encodes CASSDRQGSYGYTF.

This chain uses TRBV6-2 or TRBV6-3 with TRBJ2-1; 9 bases are shared with TRBD1. The CDR3 has 14 amino acids. V was pared by 6 bases and J by 5 bases, with 5 bases of the junction left unmatched. Germline V CDR1 and CDR2: MNHEY, SVGEGT. CDR3 in amino acids: CASRPDRGHNEQFF. The CDR3 DNA reads TGTGCCAGCAGACCGGACAGGGGCCACAATGAGCAGTTCTTC.

This clonotype has just a few counts. The chain uses TRBV30 and TRBJ2-3, with 16 bases fitting TRBD2. Germline-derived CDR1 and CDR2 are GTSNPN and SVGIG (reference sequence). The length of the CDR3 is 16 residues. J gave up 4 bases and V 4 bases, and 5 bases lay outside the gene matches. CDR3 nucleotide sequence: TGTGCCTGGACGCTGGGACTAGCGGGGGGGCCAGATACGCAGTATTTT. Its protein is CAWTLGLAGGPDTQYF.

The sample holds many counts of this clonotype. This chain connects TRBV18 to TRBJ2-7; D is unresolved. Deletions cut 2 bases from V and 6 bases from J, with 17 bases between. Looked up from germline, CDR1 is KGHSH and CDR2 is LQKENI. The CDR3 covers 15 residues. Written as DNA, the CDR3 is TGTGCCAGCTCACCATATAGCAGGATGTCCCGCGAGCAGTACTTC. It is translated as CASSPYSRMSREQYF.

This clonotype showed up just a few times. The chain carries TRBV5-1 and TRBJ2-3; 10 nucleotides line up with TRBD2. Per the germline V gene, CDR1 is SGHRS and CDR2 is YFSETQ. Trimming took 1 base from V and 0 from J; bases not matched to a gene: 5. The CDR3 extends over 17 amino acids. CDR3 sequence: CASSLSASGRSTDTQYF. CDR3 DNA: TGCGCCAGCAGCTTGTCCGCTAGCGGGAGAAGCACAGATACGCAGTATTTT.

This clonotype was found a few times. In DNA, the CDR3 is TGCAGTGCTACTTTAAACAGGGGGCCGGGTGAAAAACTGTTTTTT. Residues: CSATLNRGPGEKLFF. The chain has TRBV20-1 and TRBJ1-4; 9 bases match TRBD1. The germline CDR1 and CDR2 sequences are DFQATT and SNEGSKA (reference sequence). J lost 7 bases, V lost 4 bases, and 10 bases had no gene match. The CDR3 is 15 amino acids.

This clonotype was seen ten or more times. The chain combines TRBV20-1 with TRBJ2-3, with D tentatively TRBD2 (6 bases). CDR3 length: 18 residues. CDR1 is DFQATT, CDR2 SNEGSKA, per germline (reference sequence). V was pared by 6 bases and J by 0 bases, with 25 bases between. DNA of the CDR3: TGCAGTGCCAAAGACACGACTAGTGCGTTGACTAGCACAGATACGCAGTATTTT. Its translation: CSAKDTTSALTSTDTQYF.

This clonotype was found a few times. V is TRBV13 and J is TRBJ2-1; D is possibly TRBD1 (6 bases). The CDR3 covers 14 residues. Trimming cost V 5 bases and J 6 bases, with 14 bases left between them. Germline V gives CDR1 PRHDT, CDR2 FYEKMQ (reference sequence). CDR3 amino acids: CASSRYGTFNEQFF. The CDR3 DNA reads as TGTGCCAGCAGCCGTTACGGGACATTCAATGAGCAGTTCTTC.

The rearrangement uses TRBV9 and TRBJ2-3, with 8 positions matching TRBD1. Trimming cost V 2 bases and J 3 bases; bases outside gene matches: 5. The CDR3 is 15 residues long. Germline-derived CDR1 and CDR2 are SGDLS and YYNGEE. CDR3 in DNA: TGTGCCAGCAGCGTCCAGGGGGCTGGTACAGATACGCAGTATTTT. It encodes CASSVQGAGTDTQYF.

In its sample, this clonotype was seen many times. The chain uses TRBV5-1 and TRBJ2-3; TRBD1 agrees at 7 bases. CDR1 and CDR2 (germline): SGHRS, YFSETQ. The CDR3 consists of 16 residues. The J segment lost 2 bases and the V segment lost 2 bases, leaving 8 bases of the junction unmatched. CDR3 residues: CASSFTPTGTTDTQYF. CDR3 DNA: TGCGCCAGCAGCTTTACGCCGACAGGGACCACAGATACGCAGTATTTT.

This clonotype was picked up many times. V usage is TRBV27 and J usage is TRBJ2-7, with no clear D. The ends were cut back, 1 base at V and 4 bases at J, with 2 bases in the middle. Germline-derived CDR1 and CDR2 are MNHEY and SMNVEV (reference sequence). The length of the CDR3 is 11 residues. The CDR3 sequence: CASSLLYEQYF. The CDR3 nucleotides are TGTGCCAGCAGTTTATTATACGAGCAGTACTTC.

This chain uses TRBV4-1 with TRBJ1-4; D perhaps matches TRBD1 (6 bases). Germline V lookup: CDR1 MGHRA, CDR2 YSYEKL. With 4 bases removed from V and 8 bases from J, the gap between germline ends came to 17 bases. The CDR3 loop spans 15 amino acids. The CDR3: CASSPPGQGTEKLFF. DNA of the CDR3: TGCGCCAGCAGCCCCCCCGGCCAGGGGACCGAAAAACTGTTTTTT.

This clonotype was detected a few times. The chain carries TRBV7-9 and TRBJ2-7; D tentatively fits TRBD1 or TRBD2 (5 bases each). CDR1 SEHNR and CDR2 FQNEAQ come from the germline V gene (reference sequence). CDR3 length equals 19 residues. Trimming shortened V by 5 bases and J by 0 bases, and 26 bases separated the two germline ends. The DNA for the CDR3 is TGTGCCAGCAGCCATACCACCCCTCATCCGGGACGGAGCTCCTACGAGCAGTACTTC. This translates into CASSHTTPHPGRSSYEQYF.

This clonotype has a handful of counts. The chain combines TRBV27 with TRBJ2-3, with TRBD2 identical over 9 bases. Germline V gene sequence: CDR1 MNHEY, CDR2 SMNVEV (reference sequence). Unmatched junction bases numbered 13, after V lost 6 bases and J lost 0 bases. There are 18 residues in the CDR3. The CDR3 coding sequence is TGTGCCAGCAGCGATCTAGCGGGGCCTATGTCTAGCACAGATACGCAGTATTTT. Its translation is CASSDLAGPMSSTDTQYF.